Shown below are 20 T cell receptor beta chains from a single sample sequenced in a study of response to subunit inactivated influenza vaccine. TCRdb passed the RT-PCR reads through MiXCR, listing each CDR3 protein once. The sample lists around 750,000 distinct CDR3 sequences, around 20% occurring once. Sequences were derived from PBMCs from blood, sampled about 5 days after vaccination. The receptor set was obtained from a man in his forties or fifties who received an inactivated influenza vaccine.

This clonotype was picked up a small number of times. Written as DNA, the CDR3 is TGTGCCAGCAGACTCAGCACAGGGAAGGAGACCCAGTACTTC. Translated, it gives CASRLSTGKETQYF. The chain carries TRBV12-3 or TRBV12-4 and TRBJ2-5; a weak D match, TRBD1 (6 bases). V gave up 6 bases and J gave up 5 bases, with 16 bases separating them. The CDR3 is 14 amino acids.

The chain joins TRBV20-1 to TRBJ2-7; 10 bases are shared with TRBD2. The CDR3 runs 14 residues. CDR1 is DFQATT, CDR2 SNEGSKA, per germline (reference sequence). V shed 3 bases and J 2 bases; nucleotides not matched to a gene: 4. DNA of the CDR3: TGCAGTGCTAGCTTCAGCGGGAGGGCCTACGAGCAGTACTTC. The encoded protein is CSASFSGRAYEQYF.

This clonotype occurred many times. The CDR3, as DNA: TGCAGTGCAAGGAGCGGGAGCTCCTACAATGAGCAGTTCTTC. Encoded protein: CSARSGSSYNEQFF. The rearrangement links TRBV20-1 to TRBJ2-1, with 8 bases identical to TRBD2. V was pared by 6 bases and J by 0 bases, with 4 bases of the junction left unmatched. The germline CDR1 and CDR2 sequences are DFQATT and SNEGSKA (reference sequence). The length of the CDR3 is 14 residues.

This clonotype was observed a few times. CDR3 coding DNA: TGCAGTGCTAGTCGGGACAGGGCGAACATTCAGTACTTC. Protein product: CSASRDRANIQYF. The rearrangement links TRBV20-1 to TRBJ2-4, with TRBD1 identical over 9 bases. This CDR3 contains 13 residues. V dropped 3 bases and J dropped 7; count of bases not matched to a gene: 4. Germline values: CDR1 DFQATT, CDR2 SNEGSKA (reference sequence).

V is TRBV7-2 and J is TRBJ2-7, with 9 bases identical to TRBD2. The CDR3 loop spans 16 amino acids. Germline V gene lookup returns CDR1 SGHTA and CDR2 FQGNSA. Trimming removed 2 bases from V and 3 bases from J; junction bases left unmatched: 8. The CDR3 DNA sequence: TGTGCCAGCAGCTTAAGGCTAGCGGGAAAGGGCTACGAGCAGTACTTC. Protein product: CASSLRLAGKGYEQYF.

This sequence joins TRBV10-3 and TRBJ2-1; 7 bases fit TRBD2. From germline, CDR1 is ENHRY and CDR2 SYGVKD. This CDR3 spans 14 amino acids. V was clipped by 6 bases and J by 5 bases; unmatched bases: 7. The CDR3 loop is CAIRTGTNNNEQFF. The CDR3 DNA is TGTGCCATCAGAACCGGGACTAACAACAATGAGCAGTTCTTC.

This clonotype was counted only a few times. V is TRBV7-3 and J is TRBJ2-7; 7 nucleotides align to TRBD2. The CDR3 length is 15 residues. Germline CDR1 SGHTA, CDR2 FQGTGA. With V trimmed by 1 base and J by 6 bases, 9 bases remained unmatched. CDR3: CASSLNSGAGSEQYF. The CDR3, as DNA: TGTGCCAGCAGCTTAAATTCGGGAGCGGGGAGCGAGCAGTACTTC.

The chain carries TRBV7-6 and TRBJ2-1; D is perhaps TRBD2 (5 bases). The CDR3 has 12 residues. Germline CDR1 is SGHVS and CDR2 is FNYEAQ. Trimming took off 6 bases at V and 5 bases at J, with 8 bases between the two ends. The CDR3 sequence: CASSGLHNEQFF. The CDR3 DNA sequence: TGTGCCAGCAGTGGACTGCACAATGAGCAGTTCTTC.

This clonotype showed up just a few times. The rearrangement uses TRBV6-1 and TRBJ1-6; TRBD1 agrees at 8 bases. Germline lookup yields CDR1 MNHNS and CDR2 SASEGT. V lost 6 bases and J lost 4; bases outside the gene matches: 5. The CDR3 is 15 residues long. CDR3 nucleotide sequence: TGTGCCAGCAGCACGGGACAGGCGTATAATTCACCCCTCCACTTT. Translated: CASSTGQAYNSPLHF.

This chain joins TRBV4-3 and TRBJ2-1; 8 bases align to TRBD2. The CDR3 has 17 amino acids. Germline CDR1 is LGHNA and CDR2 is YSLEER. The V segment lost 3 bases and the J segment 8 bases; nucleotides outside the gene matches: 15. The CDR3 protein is CASSHDGSGTGGDEQFF. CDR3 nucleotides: TGCGCCAGCAGCCATGACGGTAGCGGGACCGGCGGGGATGAGCAGTTCTTC.

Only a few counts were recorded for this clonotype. The CDR3 loop reads CSAHRQGARGYTF. CDR3 nucleotides: TGCAGTGCGCACCGACAGGGGGCTCGGGGCTACACCTTC. The V gene is TRBV20-1, the J gene TRBJ1-2, with 10 bases aligning to TRBD1. CDR1 and CDR2 (germline): DFQATT, SNEGSKA (reference sequence). J gave up 8 bases and V 6 bases, and 9 bases lay outside the gene matches. CDR3 length: 13 residues.

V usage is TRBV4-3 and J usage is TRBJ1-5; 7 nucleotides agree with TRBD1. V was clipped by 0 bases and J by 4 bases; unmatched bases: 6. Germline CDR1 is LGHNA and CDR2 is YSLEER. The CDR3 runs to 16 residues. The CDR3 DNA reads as TGCGCCAGCAGCCAAGATTACGGCAGGGGGAATCAGCCCCAGCATTTT. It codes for CASSQDYGRGNQPQHF.

This CDR3 reads CAWSVVYGYGYTF. CDR3 nucleotide sequence: TGTGCCTGGAGTGTAGTGTACGGCTATGGCTACACCTTC. This rearrangement joins TRBV30 to TRBJ1-2; D is unclear. The CDR3 consists of 13 residues. Germline assignment: CDR1 GTSNPN and CDR2 SVGIG (reference sequence). V was trimmed by 0 bases and J by 4 bases, leaving 9 bases between them.

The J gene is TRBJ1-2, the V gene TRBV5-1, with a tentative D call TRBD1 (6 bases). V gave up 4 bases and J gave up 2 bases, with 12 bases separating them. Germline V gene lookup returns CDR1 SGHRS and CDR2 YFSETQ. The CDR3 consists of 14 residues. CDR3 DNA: TGCGCCAGCAGCACACTCACAGGGAACTATGGCTACACCTTC. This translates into CASSTLTGNYGYTF.

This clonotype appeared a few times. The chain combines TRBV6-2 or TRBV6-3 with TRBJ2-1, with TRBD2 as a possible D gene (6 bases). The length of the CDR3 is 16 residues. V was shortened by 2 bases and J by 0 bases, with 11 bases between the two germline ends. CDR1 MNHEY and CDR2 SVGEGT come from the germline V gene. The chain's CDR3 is CASSYGAGSSYNEQFF. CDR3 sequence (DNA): TGTGCCAGCAGTTACGGGGCGGGGAGCTCCTACAATGAGCAGTTCTTC.

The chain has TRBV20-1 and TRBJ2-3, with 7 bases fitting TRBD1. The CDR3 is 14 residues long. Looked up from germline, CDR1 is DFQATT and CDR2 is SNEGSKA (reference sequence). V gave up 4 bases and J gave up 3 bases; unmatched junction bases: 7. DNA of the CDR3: TGCAGTGCTATAGGGCAGGGGGTTACAGATACGCAGTATTTT. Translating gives CSAIGQGVTDTQYF.

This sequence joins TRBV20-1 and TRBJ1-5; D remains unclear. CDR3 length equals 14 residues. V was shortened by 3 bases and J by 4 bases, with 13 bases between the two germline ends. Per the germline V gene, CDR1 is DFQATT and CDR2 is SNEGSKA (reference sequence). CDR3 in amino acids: CSASLTGGNQPQHF. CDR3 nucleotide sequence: TGCAGTGCTAGTCTTACCGGCGGGAATCAGCCCCAGCATTTT.

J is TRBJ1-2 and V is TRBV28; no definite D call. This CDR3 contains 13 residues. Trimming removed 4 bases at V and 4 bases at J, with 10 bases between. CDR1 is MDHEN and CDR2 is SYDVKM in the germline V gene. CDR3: CASSSVEIYGYTF. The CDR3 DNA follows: TGTGCCAGCAGTTCGGTGGAGATCTATGGCTACACCTTC.

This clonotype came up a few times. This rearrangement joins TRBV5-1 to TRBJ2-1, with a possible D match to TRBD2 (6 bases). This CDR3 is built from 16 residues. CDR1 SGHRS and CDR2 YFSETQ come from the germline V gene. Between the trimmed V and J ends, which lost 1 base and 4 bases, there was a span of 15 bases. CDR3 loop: CASSLSRLGNYNEQFF. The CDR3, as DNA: TGCGCCAGCAGCTTGAGTAGACTAGGGAATTACAATGAGCAGTTCTTC.

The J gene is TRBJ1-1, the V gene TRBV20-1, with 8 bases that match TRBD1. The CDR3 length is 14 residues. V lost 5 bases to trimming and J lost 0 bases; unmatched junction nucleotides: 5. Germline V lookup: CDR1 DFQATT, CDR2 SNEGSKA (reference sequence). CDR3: CSAPWTGMNTEAFF. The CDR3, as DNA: TGCAGTGCTCCATGGACAGGGATGAACACTGAAGCTTTCTTT.